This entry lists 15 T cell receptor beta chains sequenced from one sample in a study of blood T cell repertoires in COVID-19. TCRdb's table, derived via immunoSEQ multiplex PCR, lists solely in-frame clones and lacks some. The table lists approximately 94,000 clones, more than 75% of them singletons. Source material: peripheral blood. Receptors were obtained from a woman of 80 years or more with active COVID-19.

The CDR3 nucleotides are TGTGCCACCACCAACAGCGGGGCTAGCTCCTACAATGAGCAGTTCTTC. This gives the protein CATTNSGASSYNEQFF. The V and J genes are TRBV24-1 and TRBJ2-1, with TRBD2 matching 7 bases. Germline V gene lookup returns CDR1 KGHDR and CDR2 SFDVKD. The CDR3 loop spans 16 amino acids. V was pared by 8 bases and J by 0 bases, with 9 bases of the junction left unmatched.

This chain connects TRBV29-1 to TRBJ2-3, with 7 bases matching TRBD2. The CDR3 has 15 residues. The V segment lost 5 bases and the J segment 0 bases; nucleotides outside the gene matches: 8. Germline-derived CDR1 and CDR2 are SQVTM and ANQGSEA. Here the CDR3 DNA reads TGCAGCGTTCCCTTTGGGGGAGGGAGCACAGATACGCAGTATTTT. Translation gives CSVPFGGGSTDTQYF.

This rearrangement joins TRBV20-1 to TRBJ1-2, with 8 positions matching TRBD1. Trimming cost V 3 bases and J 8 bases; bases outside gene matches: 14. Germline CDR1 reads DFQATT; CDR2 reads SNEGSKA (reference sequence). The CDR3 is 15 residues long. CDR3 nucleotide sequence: TGCAGTGCTAGTATCAGTGGACAGGGCGAGTTCGGCTACACCTTC. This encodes CSASISGQGEFGYTF.

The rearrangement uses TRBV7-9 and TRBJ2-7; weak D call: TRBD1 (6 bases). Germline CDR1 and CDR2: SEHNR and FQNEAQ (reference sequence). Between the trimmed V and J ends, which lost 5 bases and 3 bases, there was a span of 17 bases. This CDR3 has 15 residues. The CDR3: CASSQGGSSNYEQYF. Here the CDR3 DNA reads TGTGCCAGCAGCCAAGGGGGTAGCTCCAACTACGAGCAGTACTTC. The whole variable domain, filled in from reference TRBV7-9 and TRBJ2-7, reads DTGVSQNPRHKITKRGQNVTFRCDPISEHNRLYWYRQTLGQGPEFLTYFQNEAQLEKSRLLSDRFSAERPKGSFSTLEIQRTEQGDSAMYLCASSQGGSSNYEQYFGPGTRLTVT.

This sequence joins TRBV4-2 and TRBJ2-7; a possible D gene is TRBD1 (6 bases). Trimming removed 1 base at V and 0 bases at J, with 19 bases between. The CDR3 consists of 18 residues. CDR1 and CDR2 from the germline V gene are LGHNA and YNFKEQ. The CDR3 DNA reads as TGTGCCAGCAGCCAAGGTCGGATTTGGGACACGTACTCCTACGAGCAGTACTTC. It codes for CASSQGRIWDTYSYEQYF.

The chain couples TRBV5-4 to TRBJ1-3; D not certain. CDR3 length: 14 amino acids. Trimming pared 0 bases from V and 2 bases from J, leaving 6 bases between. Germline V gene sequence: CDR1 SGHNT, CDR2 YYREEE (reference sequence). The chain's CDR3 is CASSLGSAGNTIYF. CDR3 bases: TGTGCCAGCAGCTTGGGTTCAGCTGGAAACACCATATATTTT.

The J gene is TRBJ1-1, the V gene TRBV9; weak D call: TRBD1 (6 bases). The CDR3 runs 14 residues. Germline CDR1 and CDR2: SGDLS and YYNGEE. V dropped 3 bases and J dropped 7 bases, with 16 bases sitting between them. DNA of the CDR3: TGTGCCAGCAGCGGGAAACAGGGTCTGCTTGAAGCTTTCTTT. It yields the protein CASSGKQGLLEAFF.

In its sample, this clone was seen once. The DNA for the CDR3 is TGTGCCAGCTCACCGTCAGGGATGGCAGATACGCAGTATTTT. It codes for CASSPSGMADTQYF. The chain has TRBV18 and TRBJ2-3, with D possibly matching TRBD1 (5 bases). The CDR3 spans 14 residues. Germline V gene lookup returns CDR1 KGHSH and CDR2 LQKENI. V lost 3 bases to trimming and J lost 4 bases, with 11 bases between them.

The CDR3 here is CASSLAQDYSGEAFF. The CDR3 DNA reads TGCGCCAGCAGCTTGGCCCAGGACTACTCAGGTGAAGCTTTCTTT. V usage is TRBV5-1 and J usage is TRBJ1-1; D is uncertain. There are 15 residues in the CDR3. Trimming pared 0 bases from V and 7 bases from J, leaving 16 bases between. Germline values: CDR1 SGHRS, CDR2 YFSETQ.

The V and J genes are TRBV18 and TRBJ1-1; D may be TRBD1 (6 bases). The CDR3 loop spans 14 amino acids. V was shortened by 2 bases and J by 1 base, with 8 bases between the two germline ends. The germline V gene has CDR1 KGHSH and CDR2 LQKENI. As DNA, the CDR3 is TGTGCCAGCTCACCAACAGGGTCGAACACTGAAGCTTTCTTT. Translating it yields CASSPTGSNTEAFF.

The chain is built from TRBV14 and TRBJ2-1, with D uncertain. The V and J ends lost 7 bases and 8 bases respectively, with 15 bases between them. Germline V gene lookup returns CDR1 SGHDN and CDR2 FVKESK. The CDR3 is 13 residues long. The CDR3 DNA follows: TGTGCCAGCAACGACGACCGGGTCCATGAGCAGTTCTTC. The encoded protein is CASNDDRVHEQFF.

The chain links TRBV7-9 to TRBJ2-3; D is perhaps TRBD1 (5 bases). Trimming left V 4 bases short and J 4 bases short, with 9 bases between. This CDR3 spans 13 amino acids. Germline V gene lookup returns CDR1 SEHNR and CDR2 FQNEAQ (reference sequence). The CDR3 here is CASSSQGADTQYF. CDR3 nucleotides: TGTGCCAGCAGCTCCCAGGGCGCAGATACGCAGTATTTT.

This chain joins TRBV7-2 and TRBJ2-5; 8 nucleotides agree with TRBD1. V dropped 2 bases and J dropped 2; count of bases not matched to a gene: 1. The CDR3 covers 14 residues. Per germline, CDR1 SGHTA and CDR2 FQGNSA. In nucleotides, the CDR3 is TGTGCCAGCAGCTTAAGGGACAGGCAAGAGACCCAGTACTTC. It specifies CASSLRDRQETQYF.

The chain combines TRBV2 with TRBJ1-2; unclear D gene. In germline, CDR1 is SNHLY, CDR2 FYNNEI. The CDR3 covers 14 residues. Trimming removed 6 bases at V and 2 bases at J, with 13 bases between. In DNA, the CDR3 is TGTGCCAGCAGCCCATTATCCGGGAACTATGGCTACACCTTC. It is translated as CASSPLSGNYGYTF.

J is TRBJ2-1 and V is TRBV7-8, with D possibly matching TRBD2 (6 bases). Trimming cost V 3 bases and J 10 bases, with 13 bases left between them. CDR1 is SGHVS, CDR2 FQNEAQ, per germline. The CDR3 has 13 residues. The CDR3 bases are TGTGCCAGCAGCTTCTGGCGGGATGAAGAGCAGTTCTTC. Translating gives CASSFWRDEEQFF.